The clone carrying this T cell receptor (beta chain) was seen ten or more times. Profiles of TCR beta VDJ and CDR3 were generated from a genomic DNA template. Each CDR3 protein is one row after TCRdb ran MiXCR on the reads. The profile shows about 81,000 distinct CDR3 sequences, under 50% of them singletons. The record originates from a study of CD8+CD57+ T cells in acquired aplastic anemia. The CDR3 length is 13 residues. V was trimmed by 4 bases and J by 7 bases, leaving 12 bases between them. The germline CDR1 and CDR2 sequences are KGHDR and SFDVKD. The chain joins TRBV24-1 to TRBJ1-2; D is ambiguous. The sequenced material came from sorted CD4+, CD8+, or CD8+CD57+ T cells (not recorded which) from PBMCs. The origin of this receptor is a human donor in good health, serving as a control. The CDR3 DNA sequence: TGTGCCACCAGTGACCTTGACCGGGGTGGCTACACCTTC. Translated, it gives CATSDLDRGGYTF.